This T cell receptor beta chain is drawn from a study of blood T cell repertoires in COVID-19. About the research overall: Italy, Spain and the United States were the sources of the convalescent and acute COVID-19 samples. Sample material is recorded as cDNA or gDNA derived from T cells, B-cell-depleted T cells, or PBMCs.

In germline, CDR1 is GTSNPN, CDR2 SVGIG (reference sequence). J lost 6 bases, V lost 3 bases, and 8 bases had no gene match. The CDR3 has 14 amino acids. Original data processing: By means of reference gene primer amplification, nucleated cell counts were estimated. Sequencing was performed with immunoSEQ multiplex PCR; in TCRdb, only in-frame clones are kept and a portion is missing. D and trimming come from the DNA, and the V and J calls and clone size come from that table. The top ten clones hold more than 0.25% of a sample with about 670,000 clones, about 87% of them seen once. The sample taken for sequencing was peripheral blood. This clonotype was sampled from a woman aged 18-29 years with acute or convalescent COVID-19. The rearrangement uses TRBV30 and TRBJ1-2; 9 positions agree with TRBD1. The CDR3 DNA reads TGTGCCTGGAGCCCGGACAGGGGACGGGATGGCTACACCTTC. It codes for CAWSPDRGRDGYTF.